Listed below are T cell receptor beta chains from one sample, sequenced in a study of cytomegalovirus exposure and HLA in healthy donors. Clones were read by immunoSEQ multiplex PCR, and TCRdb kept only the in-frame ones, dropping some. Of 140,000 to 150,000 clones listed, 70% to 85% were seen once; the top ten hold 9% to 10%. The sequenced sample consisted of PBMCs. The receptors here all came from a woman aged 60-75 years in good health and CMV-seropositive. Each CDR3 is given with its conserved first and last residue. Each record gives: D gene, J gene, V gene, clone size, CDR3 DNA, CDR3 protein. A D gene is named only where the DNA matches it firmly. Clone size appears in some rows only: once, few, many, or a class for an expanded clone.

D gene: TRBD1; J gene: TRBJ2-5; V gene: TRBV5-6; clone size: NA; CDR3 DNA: TGTGCCAGCAGAGGGACAGATCAAGAGACCCAGTACTTC; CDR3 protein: CASRGTDQETQYF
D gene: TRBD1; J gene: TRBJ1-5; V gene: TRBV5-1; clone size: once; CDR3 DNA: TGCGCCAGCAGCTTAGGGGACAGGGCCAATCAGCCCCAGCATTTT; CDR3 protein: CASSLGDRANQPQHF
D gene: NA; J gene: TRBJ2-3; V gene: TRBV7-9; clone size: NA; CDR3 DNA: TGTGCCAGCAGCTACAGGACACAAATAACCACAGATACGCAGTATTTT; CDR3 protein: CASSYRTQITTDTQYF
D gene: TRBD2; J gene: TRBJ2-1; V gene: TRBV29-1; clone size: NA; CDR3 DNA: TGCAGCGTCCCCGCCGGGCTAGCGGGAACTTACAATGAGCAGTTCTTC; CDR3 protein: CSVPAGLAGTYNEQFF
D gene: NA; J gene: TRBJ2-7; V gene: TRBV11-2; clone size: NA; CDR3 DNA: TGTGCCAGCAGCCCCACCGGGGCGGGGACTTACGAGCAGTACTTC; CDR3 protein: CASSPTGAGTYEQYF
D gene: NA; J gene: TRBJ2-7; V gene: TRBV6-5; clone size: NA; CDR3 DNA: TGTGCCAGCAGTAATCAGTACGAGCAGTACTTC; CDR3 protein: CASSNQYEQYF
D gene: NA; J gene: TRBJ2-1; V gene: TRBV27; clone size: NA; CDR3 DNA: TGTGCCAGCAGTTTACGTGGAGGGGCGACTAGCAATGAGCAGTTCTTC; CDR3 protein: CASSLRGGATSNEQFF
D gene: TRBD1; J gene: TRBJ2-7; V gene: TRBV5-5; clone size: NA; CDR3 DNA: TGTGCCAGCAGCCGGGGACAGGGGAGGCTTTGGGAGCAGTACTTC; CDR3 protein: CASSRGQGRLWEQYF
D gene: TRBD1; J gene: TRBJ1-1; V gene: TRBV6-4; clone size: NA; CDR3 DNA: TGTGCCAGCAGTGAGGTATGCCGACAGGGAGAATGGCCTGAAGCTTTCTTT; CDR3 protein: CASSEVCRQGEWPEAFF
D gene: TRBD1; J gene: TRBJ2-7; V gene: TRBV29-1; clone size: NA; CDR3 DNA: TGCAGCGCAAGGACAGGGGGGGACGAGCAGTACTTC; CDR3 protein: CSARTGGDEQYF
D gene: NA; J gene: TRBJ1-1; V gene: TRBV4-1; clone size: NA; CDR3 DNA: TGCGCCAGCAGCCAAGTTAGACGGGGTATTGAAGCTTTCTTT; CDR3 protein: CASSQVRRGIEAFF
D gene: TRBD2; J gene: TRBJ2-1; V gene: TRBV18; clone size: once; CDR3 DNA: TGTGCCAGCTCACCACTCCAACTAGCGGGAATTTCCTACAATGAGCAGTTCTTC; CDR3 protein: CASSPLQLAGISYNEQFF
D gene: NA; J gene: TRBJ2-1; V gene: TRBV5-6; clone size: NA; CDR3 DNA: TGTGCCAGCAGCGCTGGACTTGACAATGAGCAGTTCTTC; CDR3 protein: CASSAGLDNEQFF
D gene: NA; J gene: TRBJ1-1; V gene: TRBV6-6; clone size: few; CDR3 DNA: TGTGCCAGCAGCCCCCCGTGGGCCGAGGGTAGCCAAGCTTTCTTT; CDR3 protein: CASSPPWAEGSQAFF
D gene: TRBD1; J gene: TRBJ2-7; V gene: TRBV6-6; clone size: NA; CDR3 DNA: TGTGCCAGCAGCTTCGGGACAGGGGGTACCTACGAGCAGTACTTC; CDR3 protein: CASSFGTGGTYEQYF
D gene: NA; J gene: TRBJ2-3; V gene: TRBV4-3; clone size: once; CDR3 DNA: TGCGCCAGCAGCCAAGGTCAGGGTATAGCAGATACGCAGTATTTT; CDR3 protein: CASSQGQGIADTQYF
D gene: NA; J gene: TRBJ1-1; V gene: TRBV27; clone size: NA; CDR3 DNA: TGTGCCAGCAGTCTGACAGCTATAGGCACTGAAGCTTTCTTT; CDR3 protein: CASSLTAIGTEAFF
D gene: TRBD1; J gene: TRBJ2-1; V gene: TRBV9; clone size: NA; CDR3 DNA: TGTGCCAGCAGCGCCACAGGGGAAGTCTACAATGAGCAGTTCTTC; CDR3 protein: CASSATGEVYNEQFF
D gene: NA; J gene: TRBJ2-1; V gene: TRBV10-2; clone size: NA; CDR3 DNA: TGCGCCAGCAGTGACGGGTCCTACAATGAGCAGTTCTTC; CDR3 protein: CASSDGSYNEQFF
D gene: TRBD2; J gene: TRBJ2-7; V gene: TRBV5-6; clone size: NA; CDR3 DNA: TGTGCCAGCAGCTCGACTAGCGGGGGGGGCTACGAGCAGTACTTC; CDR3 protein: CASSSTSGGGYEQYF
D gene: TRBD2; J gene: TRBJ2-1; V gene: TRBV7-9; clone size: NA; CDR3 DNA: TGTGCCAGCAGCTTAGAAGCGGGAGTGGTCTACAATGAGCAGTTCTTC; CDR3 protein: CASSLEAGVVYNEQFF
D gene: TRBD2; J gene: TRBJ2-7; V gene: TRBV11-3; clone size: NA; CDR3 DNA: TGTGCCAGCAGCCCCCGTGGACTAGCGCATCGATACGAGCAGTACTTC; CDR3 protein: CASSPRGLAHRYEQYF
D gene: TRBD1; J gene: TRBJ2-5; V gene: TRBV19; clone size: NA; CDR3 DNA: TGTGCCAGTAGTATAGCTGACAGGGGAGAGACCCAGTACTTC; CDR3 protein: CASSIADRGETQYF
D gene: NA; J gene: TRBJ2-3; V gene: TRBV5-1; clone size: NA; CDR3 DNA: TGCGCCAGCAGCTTGCAGCTAGTTGGCACAGATACGCAGTATTTT; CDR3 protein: CASSLQLVGTDTQYF
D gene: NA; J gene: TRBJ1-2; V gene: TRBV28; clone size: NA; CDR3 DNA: TGTGCCAGCAGTTTCCAGAACTATGGCTACACCTTC; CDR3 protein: CASSFQNYGYTF
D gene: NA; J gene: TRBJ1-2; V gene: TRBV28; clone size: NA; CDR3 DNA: TGTGCCAGCAGTTCAGTGGGGCCATATGGCTACACCTTC; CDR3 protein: CASSSVGPYGYTF
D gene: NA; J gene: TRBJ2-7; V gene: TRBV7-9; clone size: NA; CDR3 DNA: TGTGCCAGCAGCTTAACATCCTACGAGCAGTACTTC; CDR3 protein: CASSLTSYEQYF
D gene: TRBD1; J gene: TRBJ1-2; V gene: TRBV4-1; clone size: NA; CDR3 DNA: TGCGCCAGCAGCCAAGATCGAAGTTCTGGGGACAGGGGATACTATGGCTACACCTTC; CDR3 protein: CASSQDRSSGDRGYYGYTF
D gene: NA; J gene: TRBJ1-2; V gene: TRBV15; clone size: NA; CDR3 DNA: TGTGCCACCAGCAGACAGGGAGGAGACTATGGCTACACCTTC; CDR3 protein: CATSRQGGDYGYTF
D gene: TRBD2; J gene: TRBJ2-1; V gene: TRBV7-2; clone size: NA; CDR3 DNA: TGTGCCAGCAGCTTACGACTAGCCGGGGAGCAGTTCTTC; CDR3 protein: CASSLRLAGEQFF
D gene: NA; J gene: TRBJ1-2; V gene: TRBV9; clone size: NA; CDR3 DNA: TGTGCCAGCAGCGCAATAGGAGGGGCTAACTATGGCTACACCTTC; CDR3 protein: CASSAIGGANYGYTF
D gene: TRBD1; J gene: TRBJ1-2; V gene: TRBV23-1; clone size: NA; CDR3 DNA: TGCGCCAGCATTCGGACAGGGATCAACTATGGCTACACCTTC; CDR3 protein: CASIRTGINYGYTF
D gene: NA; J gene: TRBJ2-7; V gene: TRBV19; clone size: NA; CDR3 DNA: TGTGCCAGTAGTACGTACAGGGAAAACTACGAGCAGTACTTC; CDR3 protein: CASSTYRENYEQYF
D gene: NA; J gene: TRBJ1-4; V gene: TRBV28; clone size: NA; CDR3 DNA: TGTGCCAGCAGTTTCGGGGGGCGCGGTATTAATGAAAAACTGTTTTTT; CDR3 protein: CASSFGGRGINEKLFF
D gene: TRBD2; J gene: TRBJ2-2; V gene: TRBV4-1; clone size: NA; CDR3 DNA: TGCGCCAGCAGCCACACGGGAGGGAACACCGGGGAGCTGTTTTTT; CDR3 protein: CASSHTGGNTGELFF
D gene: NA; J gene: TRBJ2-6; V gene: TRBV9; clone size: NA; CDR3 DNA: TGTGCCAGCAGCGTACGAGGCAGTCCCTCTGGGGCCAACGTCCTGACTTTC; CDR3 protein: CASSVRGSPSGANVLTF
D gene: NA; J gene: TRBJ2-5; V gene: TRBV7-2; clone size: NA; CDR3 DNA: TGTGCCAGCAGCCACGTGGGCGTGGACCAAGAGACCCAGTACTTC; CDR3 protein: CASSHVGVDQETQYF
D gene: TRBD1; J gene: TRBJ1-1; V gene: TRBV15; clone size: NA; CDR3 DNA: TGTGCCACCAGTTGGACAGGGACAACTGAAGCTTTCTTT; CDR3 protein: CATSWTGTTEAFF
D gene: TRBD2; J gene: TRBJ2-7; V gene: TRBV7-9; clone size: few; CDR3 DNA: TGTGCCAGCAGCTTTCATTCACTAGCGGGAACCTACGAGCAGTACTTC; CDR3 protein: CASSFHSLAGTYEQYF
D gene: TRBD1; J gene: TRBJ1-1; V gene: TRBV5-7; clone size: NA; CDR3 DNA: TGTGCCAGCAGCGGCTTAGGACAGGGAAACTACCCCACTGAAGCTTTCTTT; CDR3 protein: CASSGLGQGNYPTEAFF
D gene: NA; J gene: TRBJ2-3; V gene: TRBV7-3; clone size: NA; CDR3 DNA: TGTGCCAGCAGCCCCTACGGGGGCACAGATACGCAGTATTTT; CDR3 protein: CASSPYGGTDTQYF
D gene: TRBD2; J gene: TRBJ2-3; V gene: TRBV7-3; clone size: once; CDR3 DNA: TGTGCCAGCAGCGGACTAGGCACAGATACGCAGTATTTT; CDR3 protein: CASSGLGTDTQYF
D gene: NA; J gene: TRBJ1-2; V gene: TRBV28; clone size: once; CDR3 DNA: TGTGCCAGCAGAGTCTCGTCGGGTGGCTACACCTTC; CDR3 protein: CASRVSSGGYTF
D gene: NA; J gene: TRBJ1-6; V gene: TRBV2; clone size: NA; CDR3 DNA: TGTGCCAGCAGTGATCGGGATTCACCCCTCCACTTT; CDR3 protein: CASSDRDSPLHF
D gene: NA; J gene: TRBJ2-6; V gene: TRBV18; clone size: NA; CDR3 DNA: TGTGCCAGCTCACCGAGGAATACTGGGGCCAACGTCCTGACTTTC; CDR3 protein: CASSPRNTGANVLTF
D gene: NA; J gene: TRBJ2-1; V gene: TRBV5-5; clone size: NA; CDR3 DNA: TGTGCCTCCCAGGCTGGGGAGAATGAGCAGTTCTTC; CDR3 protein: CASQAGENEQFF
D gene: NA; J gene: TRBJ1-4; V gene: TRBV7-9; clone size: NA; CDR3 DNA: TGTGCCAGCAGTCAGACCACAGGGTCTAATGAAAAACTGTTTTTT; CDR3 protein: CASSQTTGSNEKLFF
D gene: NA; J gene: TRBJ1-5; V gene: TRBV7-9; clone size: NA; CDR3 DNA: TGTGCCAGCAGCTTTGCCGGGGTTCAGCCCCAGCATTTT; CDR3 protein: CASSFAGVQPQHF
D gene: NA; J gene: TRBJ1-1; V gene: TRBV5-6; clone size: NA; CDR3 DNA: TGTGCCAGCAGCTTTACAACAGGGTTCACTGAAGCTTTCTTT; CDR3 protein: CASSFTTGFTEAFF
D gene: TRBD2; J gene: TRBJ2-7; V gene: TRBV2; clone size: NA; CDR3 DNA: TGTGCCAGCAGTGTTGCCCGGACTAGCGGGGCCCGGGCCTACGAGCAGTACTTC; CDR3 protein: CASSVARTSGARAYEQYF
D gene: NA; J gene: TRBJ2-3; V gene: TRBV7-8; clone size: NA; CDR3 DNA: TGTGCCAGCAGTAGAGGAGCCGATACGCAGTATTTT; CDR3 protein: CASSRGADTQYF
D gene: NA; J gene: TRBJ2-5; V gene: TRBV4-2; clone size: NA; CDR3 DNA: TGTGCCAGCAGCCAAGAAGGTAGCATAAGTCAAGAGACCCAGTACTTC; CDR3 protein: CASSQEGSISQETQYF
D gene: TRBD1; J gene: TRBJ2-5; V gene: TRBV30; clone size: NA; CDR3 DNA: TGTGCCTGGGGACAGGGGGCGCGTTTGGAGACCCAGTACTTC; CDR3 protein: CAWGQGARLETQYF
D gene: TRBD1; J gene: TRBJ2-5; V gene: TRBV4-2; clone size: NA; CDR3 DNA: TGTGCCAGCAGCCAAACGGGGACAGATGAGACCCAGTACTTC; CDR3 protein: CASSQTGTDETQYF
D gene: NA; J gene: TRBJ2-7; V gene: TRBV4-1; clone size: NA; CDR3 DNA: TGCGCCAGCAGCCACGAAACAGGTCACGAGCAGTACTTC; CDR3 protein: CASSHETGHEQYF
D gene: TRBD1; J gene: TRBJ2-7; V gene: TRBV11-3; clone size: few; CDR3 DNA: TGTGCCAGCAGCCTCGGGACAGGACCTTACGAGCAGTACTTC; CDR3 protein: CASSLGTGPYEQYF
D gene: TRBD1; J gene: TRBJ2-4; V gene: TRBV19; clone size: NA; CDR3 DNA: TGTGCCAGTAGATCCCGGACAGGGGAGAGCAAAAACATTCAGTACTTC; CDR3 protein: CASRSRTGESKNIQYF
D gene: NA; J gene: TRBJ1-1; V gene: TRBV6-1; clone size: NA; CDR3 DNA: TGTGCCAGCCGGAGAGATCCGCTAATGAACACTGAAGCTTTCTTT; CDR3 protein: CASRRDPLMNTEAFF
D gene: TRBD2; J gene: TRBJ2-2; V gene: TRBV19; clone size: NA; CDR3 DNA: TGTGCCAGTAGTAGCGGGAGGTTCCCCGCGAACACCGGGGAGCTGTTTTTT; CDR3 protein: CASSSGRFPANTGELFF
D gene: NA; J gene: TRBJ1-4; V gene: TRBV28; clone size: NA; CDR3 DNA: TGTGCCAGCAGTCCCCGAGGTTCCGCAACTAATGAAAAACTGTTTTTT; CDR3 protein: CASSPRGSATNEKLFF